Sequencing of this TCR beta chain was carried out in a study of STAT5B mutations in CD4+ large granular lymphocyte leukemia. The CDR3 is made up of 16 amino acids. The V segment lost 5 bases and the J segment 5 bases; nucleotides outside the gene matches: 7. Per germline, CDR1 MNHEY and CDR2 SMNVEV (reference sequence). Controls came from buffy coats of healthy blood donors. Clones were sequenced by immunoSEQ multiplex PCR, and TCRdb holds only the in-frame ones, with some missing. Among roughly 30,000 clones, under 85% were seen once, and the ten largest hold roughly 6.2%. Study results and limitations: Without HLA matching, higher CD4+ than CD8+ T-LGLL clonality could reflect small sample size. Patient CD4-sorted repertoires looked more clonal than healthy CD4+ repertoires, even without putative leukemic clones.

Regarding this clone: The antigen remains undetermined.

The chain links TRBV27 to TRBJ2-1; TRBD2 agrees at 12 bases. Sequencing was done on a sample of CD4+ T cells from blood buffy coats. The clonotype comes from a human donor in good health. CDR3 in DNA: TGTGCCAGCAGTCCCCCTAGCGGGGGGGCCCACAATGAGCAGTTCTTC. Translation gives CASSPPSGGAHNEQFF.